This T cell receptor beta chain was identified during a study of post-analysis software for immune sequencing data. The study's findings and limits: Controls showed significantly higher normalized Chao1 diversity than did multiple sclerosis patients. Batch-matched samples strongly co-clustered by F measure.

Notes on this clonotype: Its antigen is undetermined.

Incorporated into the TCR beta cDNA libraries were unique molecular identifiers, which served to reduce PCR and sequencing biases. TCRdb re-derived calls from the PCR reads in MiXCR, one entry per CDR3 protein. The table has fewer than 600,000 distinct CDR3 sequences, under 55% seen once. This receptor was taken from a girl aged 5-17 years with multiple sclerosis. The sample comprised blood.

CDR3 sequence (DNA): TGTGCCAGCAGTCCACTTACCGGGGAGCTGTTTTTT. Protein product: CASSPLTGELFF. The chain uses TRBV12-3 or TRBV12-4 and TRBJ2-2, with D unresolved. V was trimmed by 5 bases and J by 5 bases, leaving 6 bases between them. This CDR3 comprises 12 residues.